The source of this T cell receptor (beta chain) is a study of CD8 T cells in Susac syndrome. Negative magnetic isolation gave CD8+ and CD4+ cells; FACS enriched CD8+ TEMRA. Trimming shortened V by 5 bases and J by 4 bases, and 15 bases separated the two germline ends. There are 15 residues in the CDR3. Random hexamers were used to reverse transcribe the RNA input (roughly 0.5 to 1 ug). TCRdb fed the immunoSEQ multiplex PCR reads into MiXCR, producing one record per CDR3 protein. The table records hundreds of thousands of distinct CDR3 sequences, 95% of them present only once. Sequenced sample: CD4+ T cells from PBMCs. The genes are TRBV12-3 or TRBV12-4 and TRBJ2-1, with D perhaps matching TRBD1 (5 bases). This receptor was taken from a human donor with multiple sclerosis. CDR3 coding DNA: TGTGCCAGCAGTCCAAGGACGACAGCTTACAATGAGCAGTTCTTC. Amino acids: CASSPRTTAYNEQFF.